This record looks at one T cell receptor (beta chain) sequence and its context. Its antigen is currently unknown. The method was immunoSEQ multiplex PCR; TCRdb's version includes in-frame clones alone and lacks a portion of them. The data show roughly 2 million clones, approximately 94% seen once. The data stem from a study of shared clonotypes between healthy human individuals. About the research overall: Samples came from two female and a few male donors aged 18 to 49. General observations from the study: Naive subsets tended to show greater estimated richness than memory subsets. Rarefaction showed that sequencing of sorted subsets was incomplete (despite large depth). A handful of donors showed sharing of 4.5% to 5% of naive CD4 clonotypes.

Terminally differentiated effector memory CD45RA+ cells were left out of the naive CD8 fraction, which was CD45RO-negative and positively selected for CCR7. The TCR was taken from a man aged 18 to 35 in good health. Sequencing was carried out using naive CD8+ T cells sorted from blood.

This CDR3 reads CASSLSGPAGEYNEQFF. The CDR3, as DNA: TGTGCCAGCAGCTTGTCGGGGCCAGCGGGGGAGTACAATGAGCAGTTCTTC. V usage is TRBV7-2 and J usage is TRBJ2-1; 8 bases line up with TRBD2. Trimming took 3 bases from V and 4 from J; bases not matched to a gene: 11. The CDR3 is 17 residues long. The germline CDR1 and CDR2 sequences are SGHTA and FQGNSA. Full variable domain (outside the CDR3, taken from reference TRBV7-2 and TRBJ2-1): GAGVSQSPSNKVTEKGKDVELRCDPISGHTALYWYRQSLGQGLEFLIYFQGNSAPDKSGLPSDRFSAERTGGSVSTLTIQRTQQEDSAVYLCASSLSGPAGEYNEQFFGPGTRLTVL.